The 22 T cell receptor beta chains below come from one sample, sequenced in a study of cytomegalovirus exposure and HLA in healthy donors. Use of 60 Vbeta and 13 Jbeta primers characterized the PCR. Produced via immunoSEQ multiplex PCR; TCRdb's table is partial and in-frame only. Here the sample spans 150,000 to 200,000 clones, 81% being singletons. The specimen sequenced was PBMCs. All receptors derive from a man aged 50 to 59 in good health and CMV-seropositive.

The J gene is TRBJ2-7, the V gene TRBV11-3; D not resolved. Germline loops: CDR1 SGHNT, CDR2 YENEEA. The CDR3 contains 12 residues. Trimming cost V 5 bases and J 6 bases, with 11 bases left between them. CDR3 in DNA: TGTGCCAGCAGCAAGAGTGGTGCCGAGCAGTACTTC. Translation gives CASSKSGAEQYF.

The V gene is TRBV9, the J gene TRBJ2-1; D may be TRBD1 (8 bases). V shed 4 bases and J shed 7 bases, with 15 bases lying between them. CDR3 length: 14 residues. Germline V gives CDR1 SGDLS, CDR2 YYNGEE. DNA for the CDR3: TGTGCCAGCAGCTACGGACAGGGAGGGAATGAGCAGTTCTTC. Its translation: CASSYGQGGNEQFF.

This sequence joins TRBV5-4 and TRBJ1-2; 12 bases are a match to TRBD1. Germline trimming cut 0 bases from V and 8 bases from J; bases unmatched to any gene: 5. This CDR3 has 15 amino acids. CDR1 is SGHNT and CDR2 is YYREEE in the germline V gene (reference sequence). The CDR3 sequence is CASSLVMGTGGGYTF. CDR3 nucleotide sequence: TGTGCCAGCAGCTTGGTAATGGGGACAGGGGGCGGCTACACCTTC.

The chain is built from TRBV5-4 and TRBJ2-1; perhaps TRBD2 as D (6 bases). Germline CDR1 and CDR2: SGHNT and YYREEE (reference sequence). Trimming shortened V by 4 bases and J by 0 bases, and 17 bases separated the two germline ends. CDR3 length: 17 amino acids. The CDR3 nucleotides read TGTGCCAGCAGCGCGGGGTCCTTTACGAGCTCCTACAATGAGCAGTTCTTC. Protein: CASSAGSFTSSYNEQFF.

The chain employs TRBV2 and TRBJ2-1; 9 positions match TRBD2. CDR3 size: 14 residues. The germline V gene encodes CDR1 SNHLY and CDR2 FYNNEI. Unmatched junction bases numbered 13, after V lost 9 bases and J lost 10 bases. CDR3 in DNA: TGTGCCAGAGGAGTTGCGGGGGGGCCGGGCGAGCAGTTCTTC. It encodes CARGVAGGPGEQFF. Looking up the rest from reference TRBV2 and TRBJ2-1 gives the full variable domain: EPEVTQTPSHQVTQMGQEVILRCVPISNHLYFYWYRQILGQKVEFLVSFYNNEISEKSEIFDDQFSVERPDGSNFTLKIRSTKLEDSAMYFCARGVAGGPGEQFFGPGTRLTVL.

This CDR3 is CASSVDGGNYGYTF. CDR3 DNA: TGTGCCAGCAGCGTAGATGGGGGGAACTATGGCTACACCTTC. The genes are TRBV9 and TRBJ1-2; perhaps TRBD1 as D (5 bases). The V and J ends lost 0 bases and 2 bases respectively, with 8 bases between them. The CDR3 covers 14 residues. Germline V lookup: CDR1 SGDLS, CDR2 YYNGEE.

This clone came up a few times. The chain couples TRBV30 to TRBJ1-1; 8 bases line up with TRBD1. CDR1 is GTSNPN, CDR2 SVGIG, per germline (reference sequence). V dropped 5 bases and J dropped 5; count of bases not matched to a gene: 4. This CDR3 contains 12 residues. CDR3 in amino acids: CAWDRGGTEAFF. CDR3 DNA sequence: TGTGCCTGGGACAGGGGTGGGACTGAAGCTTTCTTT.

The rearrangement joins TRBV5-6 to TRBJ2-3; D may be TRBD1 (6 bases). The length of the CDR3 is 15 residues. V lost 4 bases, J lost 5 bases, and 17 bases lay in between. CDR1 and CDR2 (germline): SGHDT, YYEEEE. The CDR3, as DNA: TGTGCCAGCAGCCCATTAGGACAGCCAGGAGATACGCAGTATTTT. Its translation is CASSPLGQPGDTQYF.

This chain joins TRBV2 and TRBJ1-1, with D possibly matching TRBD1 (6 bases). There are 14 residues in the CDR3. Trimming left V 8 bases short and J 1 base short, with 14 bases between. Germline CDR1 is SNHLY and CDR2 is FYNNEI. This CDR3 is CASSATGTNTEAFF. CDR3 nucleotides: TGTGCCAGCTCCGCAACAGGGACGAACACTGAAGCTTTCTTT.

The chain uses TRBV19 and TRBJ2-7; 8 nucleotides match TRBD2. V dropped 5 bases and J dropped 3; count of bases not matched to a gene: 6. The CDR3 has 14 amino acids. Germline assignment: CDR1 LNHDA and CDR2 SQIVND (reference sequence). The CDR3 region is CASSPGGGSYEQYF. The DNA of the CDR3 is TGTGCCAGTAGTCCCGGGGGGGGAAGCTACGAGCAGTACTTC.

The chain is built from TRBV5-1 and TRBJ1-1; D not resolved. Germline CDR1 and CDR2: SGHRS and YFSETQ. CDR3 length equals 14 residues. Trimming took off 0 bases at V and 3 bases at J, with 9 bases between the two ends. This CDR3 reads CASSLDDFDTEAFF. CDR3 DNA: TGCGCCAGCAGCTTGGATGACTTTGACACTGAAGCTTTCTTT.

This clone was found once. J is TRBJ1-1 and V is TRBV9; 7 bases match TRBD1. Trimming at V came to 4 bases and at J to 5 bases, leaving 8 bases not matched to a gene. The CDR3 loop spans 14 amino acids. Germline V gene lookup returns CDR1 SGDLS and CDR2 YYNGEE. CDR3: CASSPEGAGTEAFF. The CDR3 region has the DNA TGTGCCAGCAGCCCGGAGGGGGCCGGAACTGAAGCTTTCTTT.

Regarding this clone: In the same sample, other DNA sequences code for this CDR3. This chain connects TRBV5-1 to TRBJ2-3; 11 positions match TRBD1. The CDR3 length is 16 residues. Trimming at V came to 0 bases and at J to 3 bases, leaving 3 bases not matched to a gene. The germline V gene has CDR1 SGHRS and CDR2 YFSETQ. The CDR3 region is CASSLAGTGGTDTQYF. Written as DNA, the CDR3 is TGCGCCAGCAGCTTGGCAGGGACAGGGGGGACAGATACGCAGTATTTT.

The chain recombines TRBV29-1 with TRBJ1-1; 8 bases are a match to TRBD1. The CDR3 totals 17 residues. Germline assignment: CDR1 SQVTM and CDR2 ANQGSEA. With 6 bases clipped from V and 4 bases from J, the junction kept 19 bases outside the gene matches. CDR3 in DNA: TGCAGCGTGGCCGGGACAGGCGGAGGATTGTCGGTCACTGAAGCTTTCTTT. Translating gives CSVAGTGGGLSVTEAFF. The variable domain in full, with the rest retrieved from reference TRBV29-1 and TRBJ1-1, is SAVISQKPSRDICQRGTSLTIQCQVDSQVTMMFWYRQQPGQSLTLIATANQGSEATYESGFVIDKFPISRPNLTFSTLTVSNMSPEDSSIYLCSVAGTGGGLSVTEAFFGQGTRLTVV.

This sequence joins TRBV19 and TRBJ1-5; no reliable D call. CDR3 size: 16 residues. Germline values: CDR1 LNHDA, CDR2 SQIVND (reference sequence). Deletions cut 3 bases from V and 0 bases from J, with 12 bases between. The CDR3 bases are TGTGCCAGTAGTATTCAGGCAGACAATAGCAATCAGCCCCAGCATTTT. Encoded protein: CASSIQADNSNQPQHF.

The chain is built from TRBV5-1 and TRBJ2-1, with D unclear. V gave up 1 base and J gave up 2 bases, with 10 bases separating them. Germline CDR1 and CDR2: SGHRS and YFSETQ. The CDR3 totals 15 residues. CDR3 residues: CASSLTAGTYNEQFF. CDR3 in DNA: TGCGCCAGCAGCTTGACGGCAGGAACCTACAATGAGCAGTTCTTC.

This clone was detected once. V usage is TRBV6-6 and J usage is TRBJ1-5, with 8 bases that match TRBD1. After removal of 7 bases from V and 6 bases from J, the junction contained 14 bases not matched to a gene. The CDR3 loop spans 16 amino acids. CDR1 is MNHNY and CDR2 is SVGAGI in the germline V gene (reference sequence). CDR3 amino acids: CASIDKGRGPSQPQHF. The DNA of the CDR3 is TGTGCCAGCATCGATAAAGGCAGGGGGCCGAGTCAGCCCCAGCATTTT.

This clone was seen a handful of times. CDR3 sequence reads: CATTPGGARETQYF. CDR3 DNA sequence: TGTGCCACGACCCCCGGGGGGGCCCGGGAGACCCAGTACTTC. The rearrangement links TRBV5-4 to TRBJ2-5; 8 bases match TRBD2. Germline CDR1 reads SGHNT; CDR2 reads YYREEE (reference sequence). The CDR3 length is 14 residues. Unmatched junction bases numbered 12, after V lost 9 bases and J lost 5 bases.

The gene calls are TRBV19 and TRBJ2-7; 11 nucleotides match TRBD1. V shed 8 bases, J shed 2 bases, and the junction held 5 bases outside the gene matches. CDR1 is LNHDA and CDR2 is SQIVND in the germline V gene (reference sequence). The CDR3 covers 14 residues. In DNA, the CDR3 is TGTGCCAGTGGGGACAGGGGGAGGGCCTACGAGCAGTACTTC. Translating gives CASGDRGRAYEQYF.

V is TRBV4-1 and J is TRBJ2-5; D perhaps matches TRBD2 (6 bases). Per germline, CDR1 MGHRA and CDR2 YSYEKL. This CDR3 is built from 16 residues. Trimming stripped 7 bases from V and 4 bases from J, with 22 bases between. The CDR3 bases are TGCGCCAGCAAACCGGGACTCAAAATGATAGGAGAGACCCAGTACTTC. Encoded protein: CASKPGLKMIGETQYF.

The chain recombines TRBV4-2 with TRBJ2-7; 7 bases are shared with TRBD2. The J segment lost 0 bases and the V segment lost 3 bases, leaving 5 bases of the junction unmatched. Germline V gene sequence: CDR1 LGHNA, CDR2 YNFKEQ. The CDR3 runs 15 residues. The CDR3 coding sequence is TGTGCCAGCAGCCAGGTAGCGGGTTCCTCCTACGAGCAGTACTTC. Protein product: CASSQVAGSSYEQYF.

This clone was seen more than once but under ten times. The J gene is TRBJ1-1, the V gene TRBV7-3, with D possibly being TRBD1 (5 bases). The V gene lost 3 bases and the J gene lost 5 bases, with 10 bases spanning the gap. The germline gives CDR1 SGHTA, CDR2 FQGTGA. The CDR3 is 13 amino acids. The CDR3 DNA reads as TGTGCCAGCAGCTTCGGGGGGTCAACTGAAGCTTTCTTT. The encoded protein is CASSFGGSTEAFF.